This TCR beta chain was identified in a study of identical twins. This CDR3 has 12 amino acids. Germline CDR1 reads SNHLY; CDR2 reads FYNNEI. Each CDR3 protein is one row after TCRdb ran MiXCR on the 5' RACE reads. The repertoire holds a few hundred thousand distinct CDR3 sequences, with 15% to 20% as singletons. Worth noting for this clonotype: One junction end does not reproduce the germline sequence, and a read error may be involved.

Sequencing was performed on naive T cells sorted from blood. The sequence derives from a man aged 45-60 years in good health. The chain couples TRBV2 to TRBJ1-1; D is undetermined. DNA of the CDR3: TGTGCCAGCAGGAGTTTGAAGACTGAAGCTTTCTTT. Protein: CASRSLKTEAFF.